These 32 T cell receptor beta chains were all obtained from the same sample, sequenced in a study of T cell responses to AZD1222 COVID-19 vaccine. Produced via immunoSEQ multiplex PCR; TCRdb's table is partial and in-frame only. The sample lists 100,000 to 150,000 clones, approximately 91% occurring once. This material consisted of peripheral blood, taken on day 0 of AZD1222 vaccination. Source of these receptors: an adult in good health.

DNA of the CDR3: TGTGCCAGCAGCCAAGGGTATGGAGAACCCCAGCATTTT. The encoded protein is CASSQGYGEPQHF. V usage is TRBV14 and J usage is TRBJ1-5, with D uncertain. Trimming removed 1 base at V and 10 bases at J, with 11 bases between. The CDR3 extends over 13 amino acids. Germline CDR1 and CDR2: SGHDN and FVKESK.

The V and J genes are TRBV7-2 and TRBJ2-3, with D unclear. This CDR3 contains 14 residues. Per germline, CDR1 SGHTA and CDR2 FQGNSA. Between the trimmed V and J ends, which lost 5 bases and 6 bases, there was a span of 15 bases. In DNA, the CDR3 is TGTGCCAGCAGCCTGTACCGTGTGACGGATACGCAGTATTTT. This sequence encodes CASSLYRVTDTQYF.

V is TRBV11-3 and J is TRBJ1-1, with unresolved D. CDR3 length: 13 residues. Looked up from germline, CDR1 is SGHNT and CDR2 is YENEEA. V lost 2 bases, J lost 5 bases, and 9 bases lay in between. CDR3 region: CASSLIPGTEAFF. The CDR3, as DNA: TGTGCCAGCAGCTTAATCCCTGGGACTGAAGCTTTCTTT. The complete variable domain, with remaining parts taken from reference TRBV11-3 and TRBJ1-1, reads EAGVVQSPRYKIIEKKQPVAFWCNPISGHNTLYWYLQNLGQGPELLIRYENEEAVDDSQLPKDRFSAERLKGVDSTLKIQPAELGDSAVYLCASSLIPGTEAFFGQGTRLTVV.

CDR3 residues: CASTPQETQYF. The CDR3 region has the DNA TGTGCCAGCACTCCGCAAGAGACCCAGTACTTC. The V gene is TRBV7-6, the J gene TRBJ2-5; no firm D call. Germline V CDR1 and CDR2: SGHVS, FNYEAQ. The CDR3 has 11 amino acids. V was cut by 7 bases and J by 2 bases, with 5 bases left in between.

The chain uses TRBV27 and TRBJ1-1; a weak D match, TRBD1 (5 bases). Trimming stripped 5 bases from V and 5 bases from J, with 24 bases between. The CDR3 consists of 17 residues. Germline-derived CDR1 and CDR2 are MNHEY and SMNVEV (reference sequence). As DNA, the CDR3 is TGTGCCAGCAGTCCCTCCCTATCCTCGGGACCGGGTACTGAAGCTTTCTTT. It translates to CASSPSLSSGPGTEAFF.

The genes are TRBV4-2 and TRBJ2-4, with 10 bases that match TRBD2. With V trimmed by 7 bases and J by 9 bases, 12 bases remained unmatched. Germline-derived CDR1 and CDR2 are LGHNA and YNFKEQ. The CDR3 has 15 residues. The CDR3 DNA sequence: TGTGCCAGCACCTCAAGCGGGGGGGCCCGGGGCATTCAGTACTTC. It specifies CASTSSGGARGIQYF.

The chain uses TRBV3-1 (or the pseudogene TRBV3-2) and TRBJ1-2; D uncertain. Germline lookup yields CDR1 LGHDT and CDR2 YNNKEL (reference sequence). The length of the CDR3 is 14 residues. Trimming stripped 0 bases from V and 5 bases from J, with 10 bases between. The CDR3 DNA is TGTGCCAGCAGCCAAGAAGGCCTAACGTATGGCTACACCTTC. Protein: CASSQEGLTYGYTF.

With respect to this clone: An end of the junction does not agree with germline; a read error may underlie this. The chain links TRBV7-2 to TRBJ1-3; D gene unclear. The CDR3 contains 13 residues. CDR1 SGHTA and CDR2 FQGNSA come from the germline V gene. The CDR3 reads CASSWNMDPSMNF. The CDR3 region has the DNA TGTGCCAGCAGCTGGAATATGGACCCCTCTATGAATTTT.

This chain connects TRBV7-9 to TRBJ1-5, with D possibly TRBD1 on 5 matching bases. Germline assignment: CDR1 SEHNR and CDR2 FQNEAQ (reference sequence). The CDR3 extends over 14 amino acids. V was cut by 3 bases and J by 6 bases, with 12 bases left in between. In DNA, the CDR3 is TGTGCCAGCAGCTTGGGGGGTTCAGGTCAGCCCCAGCATTTT. It specifies CASSLGGSGQPQHF.

The chain combines TRBV7-8 with TRBJ2-5; maybe TRBD1 (5 bases). The V gene lost 5 bases and the J gene lost 4 bases, with 23 bases spanning the gap. CDR3 size: 17 residues. CDR1 and CDR2 (germline): SGHVS, FQNEAQ. The CDR3 region is CASSPKVTLRVSETQYF. The DNA of the CDR3 is TGTGCCAGCAGCCCTAAAGTGACGCTCAGGGTTTCAGAGACCCAGTACTTC.

This clone appeared a few times. The V gene is TRBV2, the J gene TRBJ1-4; D not certain. Germline lookup yields CDR1 SNHLY and CDR2 FYNNEI. The CDR3 runs to 14 residues. V was pared by 10 bases and J by 3 bases, with 15 bases between. CDR3: CATSGAAANEKLFF. The CDR3 DNA reads as TGTGCCACTTCGGGAGCCGCGGCTAATGAAAAACTGTTTTTT.

This clone was seen once. This chain uses TRBV10-3 with TRBJ2-7; the match to TRBD1 covers 7 bases. This CDR3 has 12 residues. From germline, CDR1 is ENHRY and CDR2 SYGVKD. The V gene end was trimmed by 9 bases and the J gene end by 6 bases; junction bases not matched to a gene: 8. CDR3 amino acids: CAINDRVSEQYF. CDR3 nucleotides: TGTGCCATTAACGACAGGGTCAGCGAGCAGTACTTC.

This clone has a handful of counts. The chain employs TRBV23-1 and TRBJ2-7; 7 nucleotides line up with TRBD2. TRBV23-1 is marked as an open reading frame, function uncertain. The junction had 0 bases not matched to a gene; V was cut back by 2 bases and J by 2 bases. The CDR3 is made up of 13 amino acids. DNA of the CDR3: TGCGCCAGCAGTCAAGGGGGGGCCTACGAGCAGTACTTC. This codes for CASSQGGAYEQYF.

The chain carries TRBV19 and TRBJ1-4; tentatively, D is TRBD1 (5 bases). Germline V lookup: CDR1 LNHDA, CDR2 SQIVND (reference sequence). Between the trimmed V and J ends, which lost 7 bases and 0 bases, there was a span of 12 bases. The CDR3 sequence is 15 residues long. The CDR3 region has the DNA TGTGCCAGTACGGGGGTTTCTGCAACTAATGAAAAACTGTTTTTT. Its translation: CASTGVSATNEKLFF.

The chain has TRBV7-9 and TRBJ1-6; TRBD1 might be the D (5 bases). Trimming cost V 6 bases and J 9 bases, with 15 bases left between them. The CDR3 is made up of 14 amino acids. Germline V CDR1 and CDR2: SEHNR, FQNEAQ (reference sequence). The CDR3 bases are TGTGCCAGCAGAGGGGAACCCGAGATTTCACCCCTCCACTTT. The encoded protein is CASRGEPEISPLHF.

This chain's CDR3 is CASSELGSNQPQHF. The CDR3, as DNA: TGTGCCAGCAGTGAACTGGGTAGCAATCAGCCCCAGCATTTT. The rearrangement joins TRBV6-1 to TRBJ1-5, with D uncertain. There are 14 residues in the CDR3. Trimming cost V 2 bases and J 0 bases, with 5 bases left between them. The V gene's germline CDR1 is MNHNS and CDR2 SASEGT.

This chain joins TRBV7-8 and TRBJ1-5, with D possibly matching TRBD1 (5 bases). The CDR3 sequence is 14 residues long. Germline assignment: CDR1 SGHVS and CDR2 FQNEAQ. The V end lost 5 bases, the J end lost 7 bases, and 15 bases lay between the germline ends. The CDR3 DNA follows: TGTGCCAGCAGCGGCACCAGGGCGGACCAGCCCCAGCATTTT. It is translated as CASSGTRADQPQHF.

The chain employs TRBV7-9 and TRBJ2-6; 7 positions agree with TRBD2. Germline values: CDR1 SEHNR, CDR2 FQNEAQ (reference sequence). J gave up 0 bases and V 5 bases, and 10 bases lay outside the gene matches. The CDR3 sequence is 18 residues long. CDR3 sequence (DNA): TGTGCCAGCAGCCCCCCTTGGCGGGGGTACTCTGGGGCCAACGTCCTGACTTTC. Translated, it gives CASSPPWRGYSGANVLTF.

The gene calls are TRBV6-5 and TRBJ1-2; D is ambiguous. This CDR3 is 16 amino acids long. Germline V gives CDR1 MNHEY, CDR2 SVGAGI. V was clipped by 0 bases and J by 2 bases, with 13 bases between them. The CDR3 DNA follows: TGTGCCAGCAGTTACTCGGGCCTGTCTTACAACTATGGCTACACCTTC. Translated, it gives CASSYSGLSYNYGYTF.

A note on this clone: The sample holds other DNA sequences that translate to the same CDR3. This chain links TRBV3-1 (or the pseudogene TRBV3-2) with TRBJ2-7, with D perhaps matching TRBD1 (6 bases). CDR3 length equals 12 residues. Germline V lookup: CDR1 LGHDT, CDR2 YNNKEL (reference sequence). Trimming removed 4 bases at V and 3 bases at J, with 7 bases between. The CDR3 DNA is TGTGCCAGCAGCCCGGGACACTACGAGCAGTACTTC. This encodes CASSPGHYEQYF.

This clone is a singleton in its sample. The V call is TRBV21-1, the J call TRBJ1-5. TRBV21-1 is labeled a pseudogene. The CDR3 loop spans 16 amino acids. The CDR3 DNA sequence: TGTGCCAGCAGCAAACTCATGGGTCAGGGGAGGCAGCCCCAGCATTTT. It is translated as CASSKLMGQGRQPQHF.

This clone appeared a single time. This rearrangement joins TRBV6-6 to TRBJ1-2, with no clear D. Trimming shortened V by 1 base and J by 7 bases, and 16 bases separated the two germline ends. CDR3 size: 15 residues. Looked up from germline, CDR1 is MNHNY and CDR2 is SVGAGI (reference sequence). The CDR3 sequence is CASSYYSQRDSGYTF. CDR3 coding DNA: TGTGCCAGCAGTTACTATTCACAGCGGGATAGTGGCTACACCTTC.

The CDR3 sequence is CAWTYTGGIKAFF. CDR3 coding DNA: TGTGCCTGGACCTATACAGGGGGAATTAAAGCTTTCTTT. The chain links TRBV30 to TRBJ1-1, with 8 bases aligning to TRBD1. The germline V gene has CDR1 GTSNPN and CDR2 SVGIG (reference sequence). There are 13 residues in the CDR3. J lost 9 bases, V lost 4 bases, and 10 bases had no gene match.

In its sample, this clone was seen once. This sequence joins TRBV12-3 or TRBV12-4 and TRBJ1-1; D unresolved. The CDR3 runs 12 residues. Trimming cost V 4 bases and J 8 bases, with 11 bases left between them. CDR3: CASSYSGAEAFF. CDR3 bases: TGTGCCAGCAGTTATAGTGGTGCGGAAGCTTTCTTT.

This chain uses TRBV20-1 with TRBJ2-3; 8 bases are a match to TRBD2. This CDR3 spans 14 amino acids. J gave up 1 base and V 3 bases, and 3 bases lay outside the gene matches. Germline V CDR1 and CDR2: DFQATT, SNEGSKA (reference sequence). Here the CDR3 DNA reads TGCAGTGCTAGTGGGGGACTAGGCACAGATACGCAGTATTTT. This encodes CSASGGLGTDTQYF.

As to this clone: One end of the junction is discordant with germline, which a read error may explain. V gene TRBV7-9 combines with J gene TRBJ1-4; D is perhaps TRBD1 (6 bases). Germline loops: CDR1 SEHNR, CDR2 FQNEAQ (reference sequence). The CDR3 has 13 residues. The CDR3 region is CASSKDSGDIKGF. The CDR3 nucleotides are TGTGCCAGCAGCAAAGATTCTGGGGACATTAAGGGATTT. Filled out from reference TRBV7-9 and TRBJ1-4, the complete variable domain reads DTGVSQNPRHKITKRGQNVTFRCDPISEHNRLYWYRQTLGQGPEFLTYFQNEAQLEKSRLLSDRFSAERPKGSFSTLEIQRTEQGDSAMYLCASSKDSGDIKGFGSGTQLSVL.

The V gene is TRBV11-2, the J gene TRBJ2-1, with TRBD1 matching over 8 bases. The CDR3 is 15 amino acids. V was pared by 5 bases and J by 5 bases, with 8 bases of the junction left unmatched. Germline values: CDR1 SGHAT, CDR2 FQNNGV. The CDR3 reads CASSPLGQGNNEQFF. As DNA, the CDR3 is TGTGCCAGCAGCCCCCTAGGACAGGGTAACAATGAGCAGTTCTTC.

This clone has just a few counts. V gene TRBV19 combines with J gene TRBJ1-5, with TRBD1 matching 8 bases. The CDR3 has 16 amino acids. V lost 6 bases to trimming and J lost 2 bases; unmatched junction nucleotides: 9. CDR1 and CDR2 from the germline V gene are LNHDA and SQIVND (reference sequence). CDR3 nucleotides: TGTGCCAGTAGACTAGACAGGGGATATGGCAATCAGCCCCAGCATTTT. It encodes CASRLDRGYGNQPQHF. Full variable domain (rest looked up from reference TRBV19 and TRBJ1-5): DGGITQSPKYLFRKEGQNVTLSCEQNLNHDAMYWYRQDPGQGLRLIYYSQIVNDFQKGDIAEGYSVSREKKESFPLTVTSAQKNPTAFYLCASRLDRGYGNQPQHFGDGTRLSIL.

The rearrangement joins TRBV6-4 to TRBJ2-1, with D possibly matching TRBD2 (5 bases). CDR1 MRHNA and CDR2 SNTAGT come from the germline V gene. Deletions cut 4 bases from V and 5 bases from J, with 15 bases between. The CDR3 loop spans 15 amino acids. CDR3 sequence: CASSAFRMGDNEQFF. CDR3 nucleotide sequence: TGTGCCAGCAGTGCGTTTCGGATGGGAGACAATGAGCAGTTCTTC.

In its sample, this clone was seen a few times. This chain connects TRBV7-3 to TRBJ2-1; D is ambiguous. Per germline, CDR1 SGHTA and CDR2 FQGTGA. V was clipped by 4 bases and J by 7 bases, with 11 bases between them. CDR3 length: 13 amino acids. CDR3 DNA: TGTGCCAGCAGCTCCTATAGCACGAATGAGCAGTTCTTC. Translated, it gives CASSSYSTNEQFF.

V gene TRBV19 combines with J gene TRBJ1-5; D call uncertain. The CDR3 is 12 amino acids. Germline assignment: CDR1 LNHDA and CDR2 SQIVND (reference sequence). Trimming took 3 bases from V and 3 from J, leaving 3 bases between them. For the CDR3, the DNA is TGTGCCAGTAGTATGCCCAATCAGCCCCAGCATTTT. Amino acids: CASSMPNQPQHF.

This chain connects TRBV5-1 to TRBJ1-2; possible D gene TRBD1, 6 bases. Germline values: CDR1 SGHRS, CDR2 YFSETQ. The germline V and J ends were trimmed by 2 bases and 7 bases, with 15 bases remaining between them. The CDR3 is made up of 14 amino acids. CDR3 sequence (DNA): TGCGCCAGCAGCTTACAAGGGCGAGGGGGTGGCTACACCTTC. It specifies CASSLQGRGGGYTF. Looking up the rest from reference TRBV5-1 and TRBJ1-2 gives the full variable domain: KAGVTQTPRYLIKTRGQQVTLSCSPISGHRSVSWYQQTPGQGLQFLFEYFSETQRNKGNFPGRFSGRQFSNSRSEMNVSTLELGDSALYLCASSLQGRGGGYTFGSGTRLTVV.